These 8 T cell receptor beta chains were sequenced from one sample in a study of beta chain features in type 1 diabetes. Whole-study findings and limits: When Type 1 diabetes patients were examined, their TCRB CDR3s proved moderately but significantly shorter in all four CD4+ subsets.

cDNA synthesis used the whole RNA isolate, giving expressed TCRB sequences. Here immunoSEQ multiplex PCR was the method, and the copy in TCRdb shows in-frame clones only, minus some. The sample records 200,000 to 300,000 clones, around 20% being singletons. Their antigens are not known. Sequencing was done on a sample of naive CD4+ T cells from blood. These receptors were collected from a middle-aged woman with type 1 diabetes.

This clone has just a few counts. The chain uses TRBV30 and TRBJ2-7; 7 nucleotides line up with TRBD1. The CDR3 contains 15 residues. J lost 3 bases, V lost 1 base, and 9 bases had no gene match. Germline V lookup: CDR1 GTSNPN, CDR2 SVGIG (reference sequence). CDR3 sequence (DNA): TGTGCCTGGAGTGCCGACAGGGTCAAAAACTACGAGCAGTACTTC. Encoded protein: CAWSADRVKNYEQYF.

To note about this clone: Distinct nucleotide sequences in the sample also encode this CDR3. J is TRBJ2-3 and V is TRBV7-9; D is unresolved. CDR3 length: 12 residues. Germline CDR1 reads SEHNR; CDR2 reads FQNEAQ (reference sequence). Trimming shortened V by 6 bases and J by 4 bases, and 8 bases separated the two germline ends. The CDR3 nucleotides are TGTGCCAGCAGTGAGGCGGCAGATACGCAGTATTTT. Protein product: CASSEAADTQYF.

The genes are TRBV7-9 and TRBJ2-7; D remains ambiguous. This CDR3 region has 13 residues. Germline V gene sequence: CDR1 SEHNR, CDR2 FQNEAQ (reference sequence). Trimming removed 10 bases from V and 1 base from J, with 14 bases in between. Here the CDR3 reads CATQEASSYEQYF. The CDR3 bases are TGTGCCACCCAAGAGGCCAGTTCCTACGAGCAGTACTTC.

This clone was seen a handful of times. J is TRBJ2-3 and V is TRBV10-3; TRBD2 might be the D (6 bases). Germline loops: CDR1 ENHRY, CDR2 SYGVKD. Trimming left V 8 bases short and J 0 bases short, with 15 bases between. The CDR3 has 15 residues. The CDR3, as DNA: TGTGCCATCGGCTTTACGGGAGAGAGCACAGATACGCAGTATTTT. This codes for CAIGFTGESTDTQYF.

There are a few counts of this clone. This chain uses TRBV4-1 with TRBJ2-3, with D possibly TRBD2 on 5 matching bases. This CDR3 is 12 amino acids long. Trimming stripped 0 bases from V and 9 bases from J, with 7 bases between. From germline, CDR1 is MGHRA and CDR2 YSYEKL. CDR3 in amino acids: CASSQEGGTQYF. CDR3 DNA: TGCGCCAGCAGCCAAGAGGGCGGGACGCAGTATTTT.

V gene TRBV15 combines with J gene TRBJ2-4; 9 bases are a match to TRBD1. CDR1 is LNHNV and CDR2 is YYDKDF in the germline V gene (reference sequence). The CDR3 consists of 16 residues. Trimming at V came to 1 base and at J to 2 bases, leaving 3 bases not matched to a gene. CDR3 residues: CATSRVGQGSKNIQYF. The CDR3 bases are TGTGCCACCAGCAGAGTGGGACAGGGTTCCAAAAACATTCAGTACTTC.

The J gene is TRBJ1-1, the V gene TRBV4-1; D is uncertain. Deletions cut 4 bases from V and 5 bases from J, with 23 bases between. CDR1 and CDR2 (germline): MGHRA, YSYEKL. The CDR3 runs to 17 residues. The CDR3 region has the DNA TGCGCCAGCAGCCCGGGCACAGCTCGGGGTCGGGGAACTGAAGCTTTCTTT. Translated: CASSPGTARGRGTEAFF.

This clone was detected a few times. The V call is TRBV5-1, the J call TRBJ1-1; TRBD1 matches at 9 bases. The germline CDR1 and CDR2 sequences are SGHRS and YFSETQ. The CDR3 runs 16 residues. The V and J ends lost 1 base and 1 base, in that order; junction bases with no gene match: 5. The CDR3 DNA sequence: TGCGCCAGCAGCTTGACAGGGGGCGATGAGAACACTGAAGCTTTCTTT. Translation gives CASSLTGGDENTEAFF.